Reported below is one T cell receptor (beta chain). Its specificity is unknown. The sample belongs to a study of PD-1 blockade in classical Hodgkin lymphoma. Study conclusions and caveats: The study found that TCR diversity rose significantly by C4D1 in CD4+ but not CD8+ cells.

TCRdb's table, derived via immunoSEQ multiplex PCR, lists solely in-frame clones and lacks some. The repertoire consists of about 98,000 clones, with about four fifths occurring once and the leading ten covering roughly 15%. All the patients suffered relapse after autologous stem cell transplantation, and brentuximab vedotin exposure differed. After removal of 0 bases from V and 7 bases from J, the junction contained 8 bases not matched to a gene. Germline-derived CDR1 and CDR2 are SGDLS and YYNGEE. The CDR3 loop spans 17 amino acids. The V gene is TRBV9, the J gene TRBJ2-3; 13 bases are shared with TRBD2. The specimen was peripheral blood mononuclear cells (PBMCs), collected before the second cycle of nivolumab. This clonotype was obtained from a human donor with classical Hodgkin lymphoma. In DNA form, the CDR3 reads TGTGCCAGCAGCGTAGATACTAGCGGGAGGGTGTGGAATACGCAGTATTTT. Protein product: CASSVDTSGRVWNTQYF. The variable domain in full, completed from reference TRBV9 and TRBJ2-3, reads DSGVTQTPKHLITATGQRVTLRCSPRSGDLSVYWYQQSLDQGLQFLIQYYNGEERAKGNILERFSAQQFPDLHSELNLSSLELGDSALYFCASSVDTSGRVWNTQYFGPGTRLTVL.